This entry concerns a single TCR beta chain. This specimen belongs to a study of preoperative IRX-2 immunotherapy in early breast cancer. Profiled with immunoSEQ multiplex PCR; TCRdb holds only in-frame clones, not every one. Of 20,000 to 25,000 clones listed, around nine tenths are singletons. V shed 3 bases and J 4 bases; nucleotides not matched to a gene: 2. CDR3 length: 13 residues. Germline CDR1 LNHDA, CDR2 SQIVND (reference sequence). Treatment of the sample: preoperative locoregional IRX-2 cytokine immunotherapy. This phase Ib study tested locoregional IRX-2 cytokine immunotherapy given before surgery.

This sequence originates from a human donor with breast cancer. The rearrangement joins TRBV19 to TRBJ1-2, with 7 bases aligning to TRBD1. This material consisted of tumor tissue, taken after IRX-2 immunotherapy. This chain's CDR3 is CASSMRDSYGYTF. CDR3 sequence (DNA): TGTGCCAGTAGTATGAGGGACAGCTATGGCTACACCTTC.